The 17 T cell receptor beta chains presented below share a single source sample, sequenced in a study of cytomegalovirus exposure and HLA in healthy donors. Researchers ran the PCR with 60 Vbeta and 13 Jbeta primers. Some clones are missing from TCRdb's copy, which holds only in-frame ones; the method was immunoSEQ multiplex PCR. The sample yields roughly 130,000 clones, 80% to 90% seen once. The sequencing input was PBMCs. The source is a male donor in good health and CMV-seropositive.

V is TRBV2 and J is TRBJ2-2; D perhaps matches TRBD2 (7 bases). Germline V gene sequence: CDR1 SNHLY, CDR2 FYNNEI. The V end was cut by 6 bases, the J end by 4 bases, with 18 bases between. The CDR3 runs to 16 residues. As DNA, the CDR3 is TGTGCCAGCAGCTTAGAGGGGGGGAGGGGCACCGGGGAGCTGTTTTTT. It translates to CASSLEGGRGTGELFF.

The CDR3 bases are TGTGCCAGCAGCCAAGAGGTGCTAGCGGGAGAGTACGAGCAGTACTTC. Its protein product is CASSQEVLAGEYEQYF. The chain has TRBV4-2 and TRBJ2-7; 10 bases agree with TRBD2. After removal of 0 bases from V and 4 bases from J, the junction contained 6 bases not matched to a gene. CDR1 LGHNA and CDR2 YNFKEQ come from the germline V gene. The length of the CDR3 is 16 residues.

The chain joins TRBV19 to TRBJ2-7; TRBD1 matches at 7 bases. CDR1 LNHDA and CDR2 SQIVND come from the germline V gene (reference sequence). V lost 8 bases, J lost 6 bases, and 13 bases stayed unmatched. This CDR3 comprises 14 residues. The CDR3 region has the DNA TGTGCCAGTGCCCGGGACAGTGGTAGTAGCGAGCAGTACTTC. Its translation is CASARDSGSSEQYF.

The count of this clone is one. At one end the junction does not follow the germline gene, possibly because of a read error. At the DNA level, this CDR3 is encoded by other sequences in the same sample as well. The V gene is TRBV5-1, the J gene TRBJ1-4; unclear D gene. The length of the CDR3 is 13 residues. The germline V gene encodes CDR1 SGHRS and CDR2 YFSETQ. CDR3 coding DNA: TGCGCCAACAGCTTGAAGCCGGGTGAAAAACTGTTTTTT. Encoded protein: CANSLKPGEKLFF.

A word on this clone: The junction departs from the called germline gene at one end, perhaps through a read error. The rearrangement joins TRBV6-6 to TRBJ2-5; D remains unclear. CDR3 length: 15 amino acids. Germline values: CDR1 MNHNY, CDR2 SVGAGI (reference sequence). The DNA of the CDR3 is TGTGTCAGCAGTTACCTGACCAGACGGGAAGAGACCCAGTACTTC. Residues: CVSSYLTRREETQYF.

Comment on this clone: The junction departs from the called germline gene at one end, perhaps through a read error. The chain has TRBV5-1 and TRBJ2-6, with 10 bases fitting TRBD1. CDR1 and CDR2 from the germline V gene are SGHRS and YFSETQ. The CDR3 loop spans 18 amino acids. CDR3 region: CASSGDRGLSSGANGLTF. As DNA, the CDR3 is TGCGCCAGCAGCGGGGACAGGGGCCTTAGCTCTGGGGCCAACGGCCTGACTTTC.

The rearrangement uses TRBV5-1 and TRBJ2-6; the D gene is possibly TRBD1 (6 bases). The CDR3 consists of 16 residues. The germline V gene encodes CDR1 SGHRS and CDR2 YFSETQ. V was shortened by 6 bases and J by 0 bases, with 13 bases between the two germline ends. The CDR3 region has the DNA TGCGCCAGCACGGACAGAGCCGTCTCTGGGGCCAACGTCCTGACTTTC. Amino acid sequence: CASTDRAVSGANVLTF.

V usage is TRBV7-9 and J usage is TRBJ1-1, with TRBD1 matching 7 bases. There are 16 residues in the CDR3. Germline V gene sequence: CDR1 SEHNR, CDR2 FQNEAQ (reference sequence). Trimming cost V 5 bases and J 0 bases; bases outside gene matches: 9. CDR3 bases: TGTGCCAGCAGCCTTACAGGGGACCCCGTGAACACTGAAGCTTTCTTT. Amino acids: CASSLTGDPVNTEAFF.

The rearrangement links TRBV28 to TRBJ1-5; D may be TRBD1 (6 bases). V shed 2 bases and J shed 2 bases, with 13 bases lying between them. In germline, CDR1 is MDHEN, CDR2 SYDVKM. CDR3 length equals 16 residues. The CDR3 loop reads CASSLPQGPGNQPQHF. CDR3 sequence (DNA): TGTGCCAGCAGTTTACCCCAGGGGCCCGGCAATCAGCCCCAGCATTTT.

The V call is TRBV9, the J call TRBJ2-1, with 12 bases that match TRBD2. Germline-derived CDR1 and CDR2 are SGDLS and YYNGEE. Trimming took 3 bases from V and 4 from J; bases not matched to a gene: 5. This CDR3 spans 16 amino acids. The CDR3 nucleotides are TGTGCCAGCAGCGAAGCCGGACTAGCGGGGTACAATGAGCAGTTCTTC. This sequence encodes CASSEAGLAGYNEQFF. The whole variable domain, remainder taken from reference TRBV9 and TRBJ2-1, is DSGVTQTPKHLITATGQRVTLRCSPRSGDLSVYWYQQSLDQGLQFLIQYYNGEERAKGNILERFSAQQFPDLHSELNLSSLELGDSALYFCASSEAGLAGYNEQFFGPGTRLTVL.

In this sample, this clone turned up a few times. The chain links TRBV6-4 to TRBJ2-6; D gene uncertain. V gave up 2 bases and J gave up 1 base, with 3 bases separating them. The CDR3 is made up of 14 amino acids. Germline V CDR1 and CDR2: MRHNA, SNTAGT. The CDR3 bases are TGTGCCAGCAGTGACGTATCTGGGGCCAACGTCCTGACTTTC. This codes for CASSDVSGANVLTF.

CDR3 DNA sequence: TGTGCCAGCAGCTTAGGGGGCGAGGGCACAGATACGCAGTATTTT. Encoded protein: CASSLGGEGTDTQYF. V usage is TRBV7-8 and J usage is TRBJ2-3, with a possible D match to TRBD1 (5 bases). Germline values: CDR1 SGHVS, CDR2 FQNEAQ. Trimming shortened V by 1 base and J by 1 base, and 9 bases separated the two germline ends. This CDR3 region has 15 residues.

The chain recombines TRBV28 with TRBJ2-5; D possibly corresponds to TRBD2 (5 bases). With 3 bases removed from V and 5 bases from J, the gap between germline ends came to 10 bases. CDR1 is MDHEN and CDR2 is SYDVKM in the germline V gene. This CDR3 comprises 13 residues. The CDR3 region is CASSFEGRETQYF. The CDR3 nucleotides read TGTGCCAGCAGTTTCGAGGGCCGTGAGACCCAGTACTTC.

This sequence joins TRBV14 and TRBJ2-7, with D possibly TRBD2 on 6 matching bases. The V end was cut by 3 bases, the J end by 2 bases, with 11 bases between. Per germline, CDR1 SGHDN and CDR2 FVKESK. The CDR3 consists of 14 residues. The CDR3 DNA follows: TGTGCCAGCAGCCAGACTAGGGGCCCCTACGAGCAGTACTTC. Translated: CASSQTRGPYEQYF.

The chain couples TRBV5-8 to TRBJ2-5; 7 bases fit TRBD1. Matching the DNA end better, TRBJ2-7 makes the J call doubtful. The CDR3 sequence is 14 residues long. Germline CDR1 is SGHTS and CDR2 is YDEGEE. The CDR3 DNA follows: TGTGCCAGCAGCTTGTGGGACAGCTCCTACGAGCAGTACTTC. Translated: CASSLWDSSYEQYF.

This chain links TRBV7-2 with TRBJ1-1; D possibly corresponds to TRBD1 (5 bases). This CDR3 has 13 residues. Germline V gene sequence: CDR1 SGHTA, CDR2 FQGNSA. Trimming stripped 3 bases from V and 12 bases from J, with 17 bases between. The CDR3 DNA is TGTGCCAGCAGCTTGCAGAAAAGGGGTGCGACTTTCTTT. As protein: CASSLQKRGATFF.

CDR3 sequence: CATSRDSVESGYEQYF. The DNA for the CDR3 is TGTGCCACCAGCAGAGATAGCGTGGAAAGTGGCTACGAGCAGTACTTC. The chain has TRBV15 and TRBJ2-7; TRBD2 is a possible D gene (5 bases). Germline-derived CDR1 and CDR2 are LNHNV and YYDKDF (reference sequence). V was shortened by 0 bases and J by 3 bases, with 15 bases between the two germline ends. The CDR3 length is 16 residues.